The clone carrying this TCR beta chain was counted a single time. These data originate in a study of blood T cells in healthy people across ages. Combining a sample-barcoded 5' primer with a J-beta primer mix, a second PCR ran for roughly 7 to 12 cycles. In TCRdb, the 5' RACE reads were re-called with MiXCR into one record per CDR3 protein. The sample includes more than 600,000 distinct CDR3 sequences, 20% to 30% seen only once; the top ten take 9.4%. The germline V and J ends were trimmed by 8 bases and 4 bases, with 11 bases remaining between them. The CDR3 has 13 residues. Germline CDR1 reads LGHNA; CDR2 reads YSLEER. These data were also filed under a second study, of T cells of mothers and their children.

Material for sequencing was blood. The chain joins TRBV4-3 to TRBJ1-4; TRBD1 might be the D (5 bases). The TCR was taken from a boy aged 5-17 years in good health. CDR3 residues: CASGARINEKLFF. The CDR3 DNA reads TGCGCCAGCGGGGCAAGAATTAATGAAAAACTGTTTTTT.